This T cell receptor beta chain was recovered during a study of CD8+CD57+ T cells in acquired aplastic anemia. TCR beta VDJ and CDR3 profiles were obtained from a genomic DNA template. TCRdb re-derived calls from the reads in MiXCR, one entry per CDR3 protein. The sample yields approximately 130,000 distinct CDR3 sequences, 41% seen once. This clonotype came up many times. V was clipped by 3 bases and J by 0 bases, with 3 bases between them. Germline CDR1 reads SGHRS; CDR2 reads YFSETQ. The CDR3 loop spans 12 amino acids. The chain couples TRBV5-1 to TRBJ2-5; D ambiguous. This receptor was identified in a human donor in good health, serving as a control. The source material was sorted CD4+, CD8+, or CD8+CD57+ T cells (not recorded which) from PBMCs. The CDR3 sequence: CASSWDQETQYF. The CDR3 nucleotides are TGCGCCAGCAGCTGGGACCAAGAGACCCAGTACTTC. The full variable domain, with the rest looked up from reference TRBV5-1 and TRBJ2-5, is KAGVTQTPRYLIKTRGQQVTLSCSPISGHRSVSWYQQTPGQGLQFLFEYFSETQRNKGNFPGRFSGRQFSNSRSEMNVSTLELGDSALYLCASSWDQETQYFGPGTRLLVL.